Below are 15 T cell receptor beta chains sequenced from a single sample in a study of T cells in localized non-small cell lung cancer (dated by TCRdb to about 2020). Library method: the immunoSEQ multiplex PCR assay. In TCRdb, the immuneACCESS table is reduced to in-frame sequences with V and J assigned. These tables do not hold every clone; where another copy was compared, an unresolved V gene accounts for under half, and the others remain unexplained. Recorded for this sample are fewer than 35,000 clones; around 90% of them occurred a single time. 15% to 20% of the sample comes from the top ten. The sample here was peripheral blood mononuclear cells, taken before any cancer treatment. Every receptor here comes from a man between 40 and 69 years old with stage III lung adenocarcinoma.

The chain employs TRBV5-1 and TRBJ1-1; no clear D. CDR1 is SGHRS and CDR2 is YFSETQ in the germline V gene. This CDR3 spans 13 amino acids. Trimming removed 0 bases at V and 3 bases at J, with 6 bases between. In DNA, the CDR3 is TGCGCCAGCAGCTTGGGGGGAGACACTGAAGCTTTCTTT. It encodes CASSLGGDTEAFF.

The rearrangement links TRBV15 to TRBJ2-4; 10 positions match TRBD1. The CDR3 contains 21 residues. V lost 7 bases, J lost 0 bases, and 21 bases stayed unmatched. CDR1 and CDR2 (germline): LNHNV, YYDKDF (reference sequence). The CDR3 sequence: CATKTYIRDRGHRRAKNIQYF. CDR3 sequence (DNA): TGTGCCACCAAAACCTATATCCGGGACAGGGGCCATCGTCGAGCCAAAAACATTCAGTACTTC. Using reference TRBV15 and TRBJ2-4 for the parts outside the CDR3, the full variable domain is DAMVIQNPRYQVTQFGKPVTLSCSQTLNHNVMYWYQQKSSQAPKLLFHYYDKDFNNEADTPDNFQSRRPNTSFCFLDIRSPGLGDTAMYLCATKTYIRDRGHRRAKNIQYFGAGTRLSVL.

This chain links TRBV28 with TRBJ2-1; TRBD2 matches at 11 bases. In germline, CDR1 is MDHEN, CDR2 SYDVKM. J was trimmed by 9 bases and V by 6 bases; bases with no gene match: 7. CDR3 length: 14 residues. The CDR3 nucleotides are TGTGCCAGCAGGGTAGCGGGGGGGCCGGGTGAGCAGTTCTTC. Encoded protein: CASRVAGGPGEQFF.

This rearrangement joins TRBV5-4 to TRBJ1-2; possibly TRBD1 for D (5 bases). Germline values: CDR1 SGHNT, CDR2 YYREEE (reference sequence). The CDR3 extends over 14 amino acids. Trimming shortened V by 0 bases and J by 4 bases, and 10 bases separated the two germline ends. DNA of the CDR3: TGTGCCAGCAGCTTGGGACGGGACTCCTATGGCTACACCTTC. This codes for CASSLGRDSYGYTF.

This clone showed up just once. The chain couples TRBV6-5 to TRBJ1-1; 8 bases are a match to TRBD1. V dropped 4 bases and J dropped 4; count of bases not matched to a gene: 8. The CDR3 runs 15 residues. Germline lookup yields CDR1 MNHEY and CDR2 SVGAGI. This chain's CDR3 is CASSFWTGSGTEAFF. In DNA, the CDR3 is TGTGCCAGCAGTTTTTGGACAGGGTCTGGCACTGAAGCTTTCTTT.

This clone was picked up one time. The sample has other DNA sequences that encode this CDR3 too. The chain uses TRBV28 and TRBJ1-2; TRBD1 aligns across 7 bases. Germline assignment: CDR1 MDHEN and CDR2 SYDVKM. This CDR3 has 15 residues. Trimming cost V 5 bases and J 5 bases; bases outside gene matches: 11. This CDR3 reads CASSNRGFGGYGYTF. Here the CDR3 DNA reads TGTGCCAGCAGTAACAGGGGCTTTGGAGGGTATGGCTACACCTTC.

The gene calls are TRBV4-1 and TRBJ1-1; D is uncertain. Germline V gene sequence: CDR1 MGHRA, CDR2 YSYEKL. Trimming pared 1 base from V and 4 bases from J, leaving 19 bases between. The CDR3 sequence is 17 residues long. CDR3 region: CASSQGGFGDRSTEAFF. The CDR3 nucleotides are TGCGCCAGCAGCCAAGGAGGTTTCGGGGATAGGAGCACTGAAGCTTTCTTT.

J is TRBJ1-2 and V is TRBV7-9, with no clear D. CDR1 is SEHNR, CDR2 FQNEAQ, per germline (reference sequence). Trimming left V 1 base short and J 2 bases short, with 14 bases between. This CDR3 comprises 16 residues. The CDR3 sequence: CASSLDAGFLNYGYTF. For the CDR3, the DNA is TGTGCCAGCAGCTTAGATGCGGGCTTTTTGAACTATGGCTACACCTTC.

This chain links TRBV21-1 with TRBJ1-5. TRBV21-1 is marked as a pseudogene. There are 15 residues in the CDR3. CDR3 in DNA: TGTGCCAGCCCAAAGGCGGGGGGCCCCAATCAGCCCCAGCATTTT. As protein: CASPKAGGPNQPQHF.

The chain is built from TRBV7-9 and TRBJ2-3; no clear D. V was pared by 4 bases and J by 1 base, with 6 bases between. Germline CDR1 is SEHNR and CDR2 is FQNEAQ (reference sequence). This CDR3 is 13 amino acids long. The CDR3 coding sequence is TGTGCCAGCAGCTCAAGCGGCACAGATACGCAGTATTTT. Residues: CASSSSGTDTQYF.

This chain connects TRBV7-8 to TRBJ1-2, with TRBD1 identical over 7 bases. The CDR3 spans 14 residues. Germline CDR1 SGHVS, CDR2 FQNEAQ. V was pared by 4 bases and J by 8 bases, with 10 bases of the junction left unmatched. The chain's CDR3 is CASSSPRDRVGYTF. CDR3 DNA sequence: TGTGCCAGCAGCTCACCCCGGGACAGAGTGGGCTACACCTTC.

This chain joins TRBV7-8 and TRBJ1-5; TRBD1 matches at 10 bases. The CDR3 length is 16 residues. In germline, CDR1 is SGHVS, CDR2 FQNEAQ. V shed 5 bases and J 1 base; nucleotides not matched to a gene: 5. DNA for the CDR3: TGTGCCAGCAGCCCGGGGACAGGGGTCAGCAATCAGCCCCAGCATTTT. Protein product: CASSPGTGVSNQPQHF. Using reference TRBV7-8 and TRBJ1-5 for the parts outside the CDR3, the full variable domain is GAGVSQSPRYKVAKRGQDVALRCDPISGHVSLFWYQQALGQGPEFLTYFQNEAQLDKSGLPSDRFFAERPEGSVSTLKIQRTQQEDSAVYLCASSPGTGVSNQPQHFGDGTRLSIL.

The rearrangement uses TRBV9 and TRBJ2-3, with D maybe TRBD1 (5 bases). Germline CDR1 and CDR2: SGDLS and YYNGEE. V was cut by 2 bases and J by 0 bases, with 10 bases left in between. The CDR3 contains 15 residues. In nucleotides, the CDR3 is TGTGCCAGCAGCGTCCTAGACAGCAGCACAGATACGCAGTATTTT. Translated: CASSVLDSSTDTQYF.

This clone was counted only a few times. V usage is TRBV6-1 and J usage is TRBJ2-2; TRBD1 matches 9 bases. Losses at the gene ends were 0 bases for V and 6 bases for J; bases not matched to a gene: 8. CDR3 size: 17 residues. CDR1 MNHNS and CDR2 SASEGT come from the germline V gene. This CDR3 is CASSEALVQGAPGELFF. The DNA for the CDR3 is TGTGCCAGCAGTGAAGCGCTCGTACAGGGGGCTCCCGGGGAGCTGTTTTTT.

The CDR3 sequence: CASSQVLVRQYF. The CDR3 coding sequence is TGTGCCAGCAGCCAAGTGCTAGTACGGCAGTACTTC. This chain connects TRBV14 to TRBJ2-7; D gene ambiguous. Germline CDR1 is SGHDN and CDR2 is FVKESK. The CDR3 runs 12 residues. The V end lost 1 base, the J end lost 9 bases, and 10 bases lay between the germline ends.